These 27 T cell receptor beta chains were all obtained from the same sample, sequenced in a study of control samples from healthy donors and cancer patients. This table comes from immunoSEQ multiplex PCR, and its TCRdb copy is limited to in-frame clones, with some not included. The data hold approximately 190,000 clones, with roughly nine tenths observed a single time. Sequencing was carried out using blood. The receptors come from a man between 25 and 39 years old in good health.

This clone came up once. The chain joins TRBV6-2 or TRBV6-3 to TRBJ1-1; 8 bases are shared with TRBD1. V dropped 2 bases and J dropped 1; count of bases not matched to a gene: 6. The CDR3 loop spans 16 amino acids. Germline V gene lookup returns CDR1 MNHEY and CDR2 SVGEGT. CDR3 residues: CASSYGGTGPNTEAFF. The DNA of the CDR3 is TGTGCCAGCAGTTACGGTGGGACAGGACCGAACACTGAAGCTTTCTTT.

The genes are TRBV6-5 and TRBJ1-1, with 9 bases matching TRBD1. Trimming removed 9 bases from V and 3 bases from J; junction bases left unmatched: 5. CDR1 is MNHEY and CDR2 is SVGAGI in the germline V gene. CDR3 length: 13 residues. Here the CDR3 reads CASKQGADTEAFF. CDR3 DNA: TGTGCCAGTAAACAGGGGGCGGACACTGAAGCTTTCTTT.

V is TRBV11-2 and J is TRBJ2-7; possibly TRBD1 for D (5 bases). V lost 5 bases, J lost 3 bases, and 17 bases lay in between. The V gene's germline CDR1 is SGHAT and CDR2 FQNNGV. CDR3 size: 15 residues. CDR3 amino acids: CASSPQGGEIYEQYF. CDR3 DNA: TGTGCCAGCAGCCCCCAGGGTGGGGAAATCTACGAGCAGTACTTC. Combining the CDR3 with reference TRBV11-2 and TRBJ2-7 gives the whole variable domain EAGVAQSPRYKIIEKRQSVAFWCNPISGHATLYWYQQILGQGPKLLIQFQNNGVVDDSQLPKDRFSAERLKGVDSTLKIQPAKLEDSAVYLCASSPQGGEIYEQYFGPGTRLTVT.

This chain joins TRBV15 and TRBJ2-1; D ambiguous. This CDR3 comprises 15 residues. CDR1 and CDR2 (germline): LNHNV, YYDKDF (reference sequence). Trimming left V 1 base short and J 2 bases short, with 9 bases between. The CDR3 DNA reads TGTGCCACCAGCAGAGTGGGGATAGCCTACAATGAGCAGTTCTTC. It translates to CATSRVGIAYNEQFF.

As DNA, the CDR3 is TGTGCCAGCAGCCGCTCCGGGACAGGGGACTACGAGCAGTACTTC. Its protein product is CASSRSGTGDYEQYF. The chain combines TRBV13 with TRBJ2-7; 10 bases agree with TRBD1. The CDR3 covers 15 residues. Germline values: CDR1 PRHDT, CDR2 FYEKMQ (reference sequence). V was pared by 5 bases and J by 3 bases, with 7 bases of the junction left unmatched.

The V call is TRBV7-9, the J call TRBJ2-7; D possibly corresponds to TRBD1 (6 bases). The ends were cut back, 1 base at V and 4 bases at J, with 17 bases in the middle. Germline CDR1 is SEHNR and CDR2 is FQNEAQ (reference sequence). The CDR3 has 16 residues. CDR3 nucleotide sequence: TGTGCCAGCAGCTTAGGGGGGCTGGGTCGCGGTTACGAGCAGTACTTC. It is translated as CASSLGGLGRGYEQYF. The full variable domain, completed using reference TRBV7-9 and TRBJ2-7, is DTGVSQNPRHKITKRGQNVTFRCDPISEHNRLYWYRQTLGQGPEFLTYFQNEAQLEKSRLLSDRFSAERPKGSFSTLEIQRTEQGDSAMYLCASSLGGLGRGYEQYFGPGTRLTVT.

This clone is a singleton in its sample. This chain uses TRBV10-1 with TRBJ2-1; TRBD2 aligns across 10 bases. CDR3 size: 16 residues. Germline-derived CDR1 and CDR2 are WNHNN and SYGVQD (reference sequence). Trimming took 4 bases from V and 0 from J; bases not matched to a gene: 3. CDR3 coding DNA: TGCGCCAGCAGTGGAAGCGGGGGGGCCTCCTACAATGAGCAGTTCTTC. Its translation is CASSGSGGASYNEQFF.

The V call is TRBV11-2, the J call TRBJ2-1; TRBD2 matches 13 bases. V gave up 5 bases and J gave up 0 bases; unmatched junction bases: 4. The germline V gene has CDR1 SGHAT and CDR2 FQNNGV. The CDR3 spans 17 residues. The CDR3 sequence is CASSPLAGGASYNEQFF. In DNA form, the CDR3 reads TGTGCCAGCAGCCCACTAGCGGGGGGGGCCTCCTACAATGAGCAGTTCTTC.

This clone was seen only once. The gene calls are TRBV27 and TRBJ1-1, with no clear D. V was clipped by 9 bases and J by 7 bases, with 27 bases between them. Germline CDR1 is MNHEY and CDR2 is SMNVEV (reference sequence). The CDR3 has 16 amino acids. The DNA for the CDR3 is TGTGCCAGAAAGTTCCCCAATCCGGGAACCAAAGGTGAAGCTTTCTTT. It encodes CARKFPNPGTKGEAFF.

The chain joins TRBV10-1 to TRBJ1-2; D not resolved. CDR1 and CDR2 (germline): WNHNN, SYGVQD (reference sequence). V lost 2 bases and J lost 4, with 20 bases in between. The CDR3 runs to 17 residues. This CDR3 reads CASSEQGFPKQFYGYTF. The CDR3 DNA follows: TGCGCCAGCAGTGAGCAAGGGTTTCCCAAACAGTTCTATGGCTACACCTTC.

This sequence joins TRBV5-4 and TRBJ2-7; TRBD1 matches 7 bases. Germline-derived CDR1 and CDR2 are SGHNT and YYREEE (reference sequence). The V gene end was trimmed by 4 bases and the J gene end by 6 bases; junction bases not matched to a gene: 4. This CDR3 is built from 12 residues. CDR3: CASSLTGSEQYF. CDR3 bases: TGTGCCAGCAGCCTGACAGGGAGCGAGCAGTACTTC.

The chain is built from TRBV13 and TRBJ1-1, with 8 bases aligning to TRBD1. Germline V CDR1 and CDR2: PRHDT, FYEKMQ (reference sequence). V dropped 3 bases and J dropped 2; count of bases not matched to a gene: 2. CDR3 size: 14 residues. The CDR3 protein is CASSFAGGNTEAFF. The CDR3 region has the DNA TGTGCCAGCAGCTTCGCAGGGGGCAACACTGAAGCTTTCTTT.

The genes are TRBV12-3 or TRBV12-4 and TRBJ1-2; D is uncertain. Between the trimmed V and J ends, which lost 4 bases and 0 bases, there was a span of 6 bases. The CDR3 runs to 13 residues. The CDR3 sequence: CASSSSTNYGYTF. The CDR3 DNA is TGTGCCAGCAGTTCGAGTACTAACTATGGCTACACCTTC.

This chain connects TRBV9 to TRBJ2-2; 10 positions agree with TRBD1. There are 15 residues in the CDR3. Germline CDR1 is SGDLS and CDR2 is YYNGEE. V lost 3 bases, J lost 5 bases, and 4 bases stayed unmatched. DNA of the CDR3: TGTGCCAGCAGCGGATGGACAGGGGGAACCGGGGAGCTGTTTTTT. This codes for CASSGWTGGTGELFF.

The genes are TRBV5-3 and TRBJ2-2; TRBD2 aligns across 10 bases. TRBV5-3 is marked as an open reading frame, function uncertain. The CDR3 totals 19 residues. J lost 3 bases, V lost 4 bases, and 15 bases had no gene match. For the CDR3, the DNA is TGTGCCAGAAGCCACCCGAGAAAGCGGGGGGGCCCTGACACCGGGGAGCTGTTTTTT. This sequence encodes CARSHPRKRGGPDTGELFF.

The V and J genes are TRBV6-1 and TRBJ2-7; 8 nucleotides match TRBD1. Trimming removed 3 bases from V and 2 bases from J; junction bases left unmatched: 3. Germline V gene data show CDR1 as MNHNS and CDR2 as SASEGT. The CDR3 is made up of 14 amino acids. DNA of the CDR3: TGTGCCAGCAGTGAGGGACAGGTTACCTACGAGCAGTACTTC. This sequence encodes CASSEGQVTYEQYF.

The chain couples TRBV4-2 to TRBJ2-2; D is unresolved. The CDR3 spans 13 residues. Germline V gives CDR1 LGHNA, CDR2 YNFKEQ. Deletions cut 6 bases from V and 8 bases from J, with 13 bases between. Here the CDR3 reads CASSGPFGGELFF. CDR3 nucleotide sequence: TGTGCCAGCAGTGGGCCCTTTGGAGGGGAGCTGTTTTTT.

V is TRBV7-9 and J is TRBJ2-7, with 10 bases identical to TRBD1. Germline V CDR1 and CDR2: SEHNR, FQNEAQ (reference sequence). Unmatched junction bases numbered 3, after V lost 2 bases and J lost 5 bases. There are 14 residues in the CDR3. DNA for the CDR3: TGTGCCAGCAGCTTACCGGGACAGGGGAACGAGCAGTACTTC. It is translated as CASSLPGQGNEQYF. The full variable domain, its missing parts supplied by reference TRBV7-9 and TRBJ2-7, is DTGVSQNPRHKITKRGQNVTFRCDPISEHNRLYWYRQTLGQGPEFLTYFQNEAQLEKSRLLSDRFSAERPKGSFSTLEIQRTEQGDSAMYLCASSLPGQGNEQYFGPGTRLTVT.

The chain carries TRBV19 and TRBJ1-6, with a possible D match to TRBD1 (6 bases). Germline loops: CDR1 LNHDA, CDR2 SQIVND (reference sequence). There are 15 residues in the CDR3. Trimming removed 4 bases from V and 10 bases from J, with 17 bases in between. In DNA, the CDR3 is TGTGCCAGTAGTACGCGCAGAGCAGGGGACTCACCCCTCCACTTT. Protein: CASSTRRAGDSPLHF.

V is TRBV6-5 and J is TRBJ1-1; D unclear. Germline loops: CDR1 MNHEY, CDR2 SVGAGI. The CDR3 contains 13 residues. The V end lost 3 bases, the J end lost 3 bases, and 8 bases lay between the germline ends. DNA for the CDR3: TGTGCCAGCAGTTATAGTGGGTACACTGAAGCTTTCTTT. Protein product: CASSYSGYTEAFF.

This clone was picked up one time. For the CDR3, the DNA is TGTGCCACCTCCCAAGCACTAACACGAGACGAGCAGTACTTC. It encodes CATSQALTRDEQYF. The V and J genes are TRBV5-4 and TRBJ2-7, with no clear D. The CDR3 is 14 residues long. Trimming took off 9 bases at V and 5 bases at J, with 21 bases between the two ends. Germline V CDR1 and CDR2: SGHNT, YYREEE (reference sequence).

In this sample, this clone turned up a few times. This chain connects TRBV11-2 to TRBJ1-1, with TRBD1 matching 10 bases. The CDR3 extends over 16 amino acids. Germline values: CDR1 SGHAT, CDR2 FQNNGV. Trimming at V came to 4 bases and at J to 4 bases, leaving 9 bases not matched to a gene. In DNA, the CDR3 is TGTGCCAGCAGCTCCCAGACAGGGGGCGTAGGCACTGAAGCTTTCTTT. Protein product: CASSSQTGGVGTEAFF.

The chain has TRBV7-9 and TRBJ1-1, with 10 bases identical to TRBD1. Looked up from germline, CDR1 is SEHNR and CDR2 is FQNEAQ (reference sequence). The CDR3 length is 17 residues. J lost 2 bases, V lost 4 bases, and 10 bases had no gene match. The CDR3 loop reads CASSSTWTGGGNTEAFF. The CDR3 DNA reads as TGTGCCAGCAGCTCGACCTGGACAGGGGGGGGCAACACTGAAGCTTTCTTT.

The V and J genes are TRBV24-1 and TRBJ2-2; D is perhaps TRBD2 (5 bases). With 7 bases removed from V and 5 bases from J, the gap between germline ends came to 7 bases. Germline loops: CDR1 KGHDR, CDR2 SFDVKD. The CDR3 totals 12 residues. The CDR3 sequence is CATSGVTGELFF. CDR3 in DNA: TGTGCCACCAGCGGGGTTACCGGGGAGCTGTTTTTT.

The chain couples TRBV27 to TRBJ1-2; no clear D. This CDR3 is built from 13 residues. In germline, CDR1 is MNHEY, CDR2 SMNVEV (reference sequence). Trimming removed 5 bases at V and 1 base at J, with 8 bases between. The chain's CDR3 is CASSRRNNYGYTF. Here the CDR3 DNA reads TGTGCCAGCAGTAGACGGAATAACTATGGCTACACCTTC.

The rearrangement joins TRBV5-1 to TRBJ1-2; tentative D call: TRBD1 (5 bases). The CDR3 totals 12 residues. Trimming shortened V by 2 bases and J by 7 bases, and 9 bases separated the two germline ends. Per germline, CDR1 SGHRS and CDR2 YFSETQ. The CDR3 is CASSFEGAGYTF. The CDR3 nucleotides read TGCGCCAGCAGCTTCGAAGGGGCTGGCTACACCTTC.

This clone was seen only a few times. This chain links TRBV5-6 with TRBJ1-4; no firm D call. Germline V CDR1 and CDR2: SGHDT, YYEEEE. Trimming left V 1 base short and J 0 bases short, with 7 bases between. This CDR3 is built from 15 residues. Here the CDR3 reads CASSLWSATNEKLFF. CDR3 coding DNA: TGTGCCAGCAGCTTGTGGTCAGCAACTAATGAAAAACTGTTTTTT.